These 16 T cell receptor beta chains share one sample of origin, sequenced in a study of T cell changes during pregnancy in multiple sclerosis. Produced via immunoSEQ multiplex PCR; TCRdb's table is partial and in-frame only. Among tens of thousands of clones listed, about 94% were seen once. The sequences come from CD8+ T cells from peripheral blood mononuclear cells, collected after pregnancy. The origin of the receptors is a female donor with multiple sclerosis, enrolled in a pregnancy study.

This chain uses TRBV7-3 with TRBJ1-2, with a possible D match to TRBD1 (5 bases). The germline CDR1 and CDR2 sequences are SGHTA and FQGTGA. This CDR3 has 15 residues. The ends were cut back, 5 bases at V and 4 bases at J, with 17 bases in the middle. In DNA form, the CDR3 reads TGTGCCAGCAGCGCCTACGGGGGAGAGGGCTATGGCTACACCTTC. Protein: CASSAYGGEGYGYTF.

The chain links TRBV5-6 to TRBJ2-7, with D tentatively TRBD2 (6 bases). The germline V gene encodes CDR1 SGHDT and CDR2 YYEEEE. The CDR3 totals 17 residues. Trimming pared 0 bases from V and 0 bases from J, leaving 16 bases between. The CDR3 spells CASSLGGFSGTSYEQYF. CDR3 DNA sequence: TGTGCCAGCAGCTTGGGGGGCTTTAGCGGCACCTCCTACGAGCAGTACTTC.

This chain connects TRBV4-1 to TRBJ2-3; D gene ambiguous. The CDR3 covers 15 residues. The germline V gene has CDR1 MGHRA and CDR2 YSYEKL. The V and J ends lost 5 bases and 2 bases respectively, with 14 bases between them. The CDR3 region is CASSFSRGPTDTQYF. CDR3 in DNA: TGCGCCAGCAGCTTCTCTAGAGGCCCCACAGATACGCAGTATTTT.

A single count supports this clone. This chain links TRBV15 with TRBJ1-5; D is unclear. The V and J ends lost 3 bases and 8 bases respectively, with 14 bases between them. CDR1 is LNHNV, CDR2 YYDKDF, per germline (reference sequence). The CDR3 is made up of 14 amino acids. The DNA for the CDR3 is TGTGCCACCAGCAGGGCGGCTTATGGTGAGCCCCAGCATTTT. Amino acids: CATSRAAYGEPQHF. Together with reference TRBV15 and TRBJ1-5, the CDR3 gives the full variable domain: DAMVIQNPRYQVTQFGKPVTLSCSQTLNHNVMYWYQQKSSQAPKLLFHYYDKDFNNEADTPDNFQSRRPNTSFCFLDIRSPGLGDTAMYLCATSRAAYGEPQHFGDGTRLSIL.

The chain has TRBV10-3 and TRBJ2-7, with a possible D match to TRBD1 (7 bases). V was cut by 5 bases and J by 1 base, with 18 bases left in between. The CDR3 has 16 residues. The germline CDR1 and CDR2 sequences are ENHRY and SYGVKD. The CDR3 reads CAISINPGGTSYEQYF. CDR3 DNA: TGTGCCATCAGTATAAACCCAGGGGGGACTTCCTACGAGCAGTACTTC.

This clone has only one observation. The gene calls are TRBV5-1 and TRBJ2-5; 7 nucleotides line up with TRBD1. Germline assignment: CDR1 SGHRS and CDR2 YFSETQ. The J segment lost 4 bases and the V segment lost 4 bases, leaving 7 bases of the junction unmatched. The CDR3 length is 14 residues. Here the CDR3 reads CASSPTGPGETQYF. The CDR3 region has the DNA TGCGCCAGCAGCCCGACAGGGCCGGGAGAGACCCAGTACTTC.

This chain links TRBV19 with TRBJ1-1, with D unclear. Germline V gene lookup returns CDR1 LNHDA and CDR2 SQIVND (reference sequence). V was cut by 6 bases and J by 8 bases, with 16 bases left in between. The CDR3 is 13 amino acids. CDR3 loop: CASSFGGLSEAFF. In nucleotides, the CDR3 is TGTGCCAGTAGCTTTGGAGGTTTGTCCGAAGCTTTCTTT.

This chain links TRBV13 with TRBJ2-1, with TRBD1 matching 8 bases. V lost 0 bases to trimming and J lost 8 bases; unmatched junction nucleotides: 6. Germline assignment: CDR1 PRHDT and CDR2 FYEKMQ (reference sequence). CDR3 size: 15 residues. The CDR3 DNA sequence: TGTGCCAGCAGCTTAGGCAGGGGGCGACGCGATGAGCAGTTCTTC. Amino acid sequence: CASSLGRGRRDEQFF.

V gene TRBV7-2 combines with J gene TRBJ2-3; tentatively, D is TRBD2 (5 bases). In germline, CDR1 is SGHTA, CDR2 FQGNSA. V shed 5 bases and J shed 2 bases, with 14 bases lying between them. The CDR3 sequence is 15 residues long. The CDR3 reads CASSPTSYNTDTQYF. The CDR3 nucleotides are TGTGCCAGCAGCCCAACTAGTTATAACACAGATACGCAGTATTTT.

CDR3 loop: CASSHTSGRAPDTQYF. The CDR3 nucleotides are TGTGCCAGCAGTCACACTAGCGGGAGGGCCCCAGATACGCAGTATTTT. V and J are TRBV6-6 and TRBJ2-3; 13 nucleotides align to TRBD2. Germline CDR1 and CDR2: MNHNY and SVGAGI (reference sequence). Trimming took 5 bases from V and 4 from J; bases not matched to a gene: 6. The CDR3 loop spans 16 amino acids.

This chain connects TRBV16 to TRBJ1-1; 9 bases map to TRBD1. The CDR3 runs 16 residues. Germline CDR1 reads KGHSY; CDR2 reads FQNENV. V was clipped by 4 bases and J by 1 base; unmatched bases: 7. CDR3 region: CASSPWGTGRNTEAFF. CDR3 coding DNA: TGTGCCAGCAGCCCCTGGGGGACAGGGAGGAACACTGAAGCTTTCTTT.

The chain employs TRBV9 and TRBJ2-1, with D perhaps TRBD1 (6 bases). Germline loops: CDR1 SGDLS, CDR2 YYNGEE. This CDR3 region has 14 residues. Trimming took off 4 bases at V and 7 bases at J, with 15 bases between the two ends. The DNA for the CDR3 is TGTGCCAGCAGCCCCGGACAGTCTAGAAATGAGCAGTTCTTC. It specifies CASSPGQSRNEQFF.

The J gene is TRBJ2-1, the V gene TRBV9; perhaps TRBD2 as D (6 bases). This CDR3 is 14 amino acids long. CDR1 and CDR2 from the germline V gene are SGDLS and YYNGEE. The V end lost 1 base, the J end lost 8 bases, and 13 bases lay between the germline ends. In DNA, the CDR3 is TGTGCCAGCAGCGTAACCGGGAGTGCGGATGAGCAGTTCTTC. Translating gives CASSVTGSADEQFF. Supplemented by reference TRBV9 and TRBJ2-1, the full variable domain reads DSGVTQTPKHLITATGQRVTLRCSPRSGDLSVYWYQQSLDQGLQFLIQYYNGEERAKGNILERFSAQQFPDLHSELNLSSLELGDSALYFCASSVTGSADEQFFGPGTRLTVL.

V and J are TRBV19 and TRBJ2-7, with D unclear. Germline V gene sequence: CDR1 LNHDA, CDR2 SQIVND (reference sequence). Trimming took 8 bases from V and 3 from J, leaving 8 bases between them. This CDR3 spans 11 amino acids. The CDR3 sequence is CASGNHYEQYF. The CDR3 region has the DNA TGTGCCAGTGGCAACCACTACGAGCAGTACTTC.

This rearrangement joins TRBV4-3 to TRBJ1-1, with D possibly TRBD1 on 6 matching bases. CDR3 size: 15 residues. Looked up from germline, CDR1 is LGHNA and CDR2 is YSLEER. V shed 0 bases and J shed 3 bases, with 11 bases lying between them. The CDR3 bases are TGCGCCAGCAGCCAAGATGGTTACAGGGACACTGAAGCTTTCTTT. This encodes CASSQDGYRDTEAFF.

This clone was seen a handful of times. V gene TRBV12-5 combines with J gene TRBJ1-1; D possibly corresponds to TRBD1 (5 bases). The V and J ends lost 1 base and 8 bases respectively, with 11 bases between them. The CDR3 runs to 13 residues. Germline CDR1 reads LGHNT; CDR2 reads FRNRAP. The CDR3 protein is CASGLAPRGEAFF. In DNA, the CDR3 is TGTGCTAGTGGTTTGGCCCCTCGGGGGGAAGCTTTCTTT.